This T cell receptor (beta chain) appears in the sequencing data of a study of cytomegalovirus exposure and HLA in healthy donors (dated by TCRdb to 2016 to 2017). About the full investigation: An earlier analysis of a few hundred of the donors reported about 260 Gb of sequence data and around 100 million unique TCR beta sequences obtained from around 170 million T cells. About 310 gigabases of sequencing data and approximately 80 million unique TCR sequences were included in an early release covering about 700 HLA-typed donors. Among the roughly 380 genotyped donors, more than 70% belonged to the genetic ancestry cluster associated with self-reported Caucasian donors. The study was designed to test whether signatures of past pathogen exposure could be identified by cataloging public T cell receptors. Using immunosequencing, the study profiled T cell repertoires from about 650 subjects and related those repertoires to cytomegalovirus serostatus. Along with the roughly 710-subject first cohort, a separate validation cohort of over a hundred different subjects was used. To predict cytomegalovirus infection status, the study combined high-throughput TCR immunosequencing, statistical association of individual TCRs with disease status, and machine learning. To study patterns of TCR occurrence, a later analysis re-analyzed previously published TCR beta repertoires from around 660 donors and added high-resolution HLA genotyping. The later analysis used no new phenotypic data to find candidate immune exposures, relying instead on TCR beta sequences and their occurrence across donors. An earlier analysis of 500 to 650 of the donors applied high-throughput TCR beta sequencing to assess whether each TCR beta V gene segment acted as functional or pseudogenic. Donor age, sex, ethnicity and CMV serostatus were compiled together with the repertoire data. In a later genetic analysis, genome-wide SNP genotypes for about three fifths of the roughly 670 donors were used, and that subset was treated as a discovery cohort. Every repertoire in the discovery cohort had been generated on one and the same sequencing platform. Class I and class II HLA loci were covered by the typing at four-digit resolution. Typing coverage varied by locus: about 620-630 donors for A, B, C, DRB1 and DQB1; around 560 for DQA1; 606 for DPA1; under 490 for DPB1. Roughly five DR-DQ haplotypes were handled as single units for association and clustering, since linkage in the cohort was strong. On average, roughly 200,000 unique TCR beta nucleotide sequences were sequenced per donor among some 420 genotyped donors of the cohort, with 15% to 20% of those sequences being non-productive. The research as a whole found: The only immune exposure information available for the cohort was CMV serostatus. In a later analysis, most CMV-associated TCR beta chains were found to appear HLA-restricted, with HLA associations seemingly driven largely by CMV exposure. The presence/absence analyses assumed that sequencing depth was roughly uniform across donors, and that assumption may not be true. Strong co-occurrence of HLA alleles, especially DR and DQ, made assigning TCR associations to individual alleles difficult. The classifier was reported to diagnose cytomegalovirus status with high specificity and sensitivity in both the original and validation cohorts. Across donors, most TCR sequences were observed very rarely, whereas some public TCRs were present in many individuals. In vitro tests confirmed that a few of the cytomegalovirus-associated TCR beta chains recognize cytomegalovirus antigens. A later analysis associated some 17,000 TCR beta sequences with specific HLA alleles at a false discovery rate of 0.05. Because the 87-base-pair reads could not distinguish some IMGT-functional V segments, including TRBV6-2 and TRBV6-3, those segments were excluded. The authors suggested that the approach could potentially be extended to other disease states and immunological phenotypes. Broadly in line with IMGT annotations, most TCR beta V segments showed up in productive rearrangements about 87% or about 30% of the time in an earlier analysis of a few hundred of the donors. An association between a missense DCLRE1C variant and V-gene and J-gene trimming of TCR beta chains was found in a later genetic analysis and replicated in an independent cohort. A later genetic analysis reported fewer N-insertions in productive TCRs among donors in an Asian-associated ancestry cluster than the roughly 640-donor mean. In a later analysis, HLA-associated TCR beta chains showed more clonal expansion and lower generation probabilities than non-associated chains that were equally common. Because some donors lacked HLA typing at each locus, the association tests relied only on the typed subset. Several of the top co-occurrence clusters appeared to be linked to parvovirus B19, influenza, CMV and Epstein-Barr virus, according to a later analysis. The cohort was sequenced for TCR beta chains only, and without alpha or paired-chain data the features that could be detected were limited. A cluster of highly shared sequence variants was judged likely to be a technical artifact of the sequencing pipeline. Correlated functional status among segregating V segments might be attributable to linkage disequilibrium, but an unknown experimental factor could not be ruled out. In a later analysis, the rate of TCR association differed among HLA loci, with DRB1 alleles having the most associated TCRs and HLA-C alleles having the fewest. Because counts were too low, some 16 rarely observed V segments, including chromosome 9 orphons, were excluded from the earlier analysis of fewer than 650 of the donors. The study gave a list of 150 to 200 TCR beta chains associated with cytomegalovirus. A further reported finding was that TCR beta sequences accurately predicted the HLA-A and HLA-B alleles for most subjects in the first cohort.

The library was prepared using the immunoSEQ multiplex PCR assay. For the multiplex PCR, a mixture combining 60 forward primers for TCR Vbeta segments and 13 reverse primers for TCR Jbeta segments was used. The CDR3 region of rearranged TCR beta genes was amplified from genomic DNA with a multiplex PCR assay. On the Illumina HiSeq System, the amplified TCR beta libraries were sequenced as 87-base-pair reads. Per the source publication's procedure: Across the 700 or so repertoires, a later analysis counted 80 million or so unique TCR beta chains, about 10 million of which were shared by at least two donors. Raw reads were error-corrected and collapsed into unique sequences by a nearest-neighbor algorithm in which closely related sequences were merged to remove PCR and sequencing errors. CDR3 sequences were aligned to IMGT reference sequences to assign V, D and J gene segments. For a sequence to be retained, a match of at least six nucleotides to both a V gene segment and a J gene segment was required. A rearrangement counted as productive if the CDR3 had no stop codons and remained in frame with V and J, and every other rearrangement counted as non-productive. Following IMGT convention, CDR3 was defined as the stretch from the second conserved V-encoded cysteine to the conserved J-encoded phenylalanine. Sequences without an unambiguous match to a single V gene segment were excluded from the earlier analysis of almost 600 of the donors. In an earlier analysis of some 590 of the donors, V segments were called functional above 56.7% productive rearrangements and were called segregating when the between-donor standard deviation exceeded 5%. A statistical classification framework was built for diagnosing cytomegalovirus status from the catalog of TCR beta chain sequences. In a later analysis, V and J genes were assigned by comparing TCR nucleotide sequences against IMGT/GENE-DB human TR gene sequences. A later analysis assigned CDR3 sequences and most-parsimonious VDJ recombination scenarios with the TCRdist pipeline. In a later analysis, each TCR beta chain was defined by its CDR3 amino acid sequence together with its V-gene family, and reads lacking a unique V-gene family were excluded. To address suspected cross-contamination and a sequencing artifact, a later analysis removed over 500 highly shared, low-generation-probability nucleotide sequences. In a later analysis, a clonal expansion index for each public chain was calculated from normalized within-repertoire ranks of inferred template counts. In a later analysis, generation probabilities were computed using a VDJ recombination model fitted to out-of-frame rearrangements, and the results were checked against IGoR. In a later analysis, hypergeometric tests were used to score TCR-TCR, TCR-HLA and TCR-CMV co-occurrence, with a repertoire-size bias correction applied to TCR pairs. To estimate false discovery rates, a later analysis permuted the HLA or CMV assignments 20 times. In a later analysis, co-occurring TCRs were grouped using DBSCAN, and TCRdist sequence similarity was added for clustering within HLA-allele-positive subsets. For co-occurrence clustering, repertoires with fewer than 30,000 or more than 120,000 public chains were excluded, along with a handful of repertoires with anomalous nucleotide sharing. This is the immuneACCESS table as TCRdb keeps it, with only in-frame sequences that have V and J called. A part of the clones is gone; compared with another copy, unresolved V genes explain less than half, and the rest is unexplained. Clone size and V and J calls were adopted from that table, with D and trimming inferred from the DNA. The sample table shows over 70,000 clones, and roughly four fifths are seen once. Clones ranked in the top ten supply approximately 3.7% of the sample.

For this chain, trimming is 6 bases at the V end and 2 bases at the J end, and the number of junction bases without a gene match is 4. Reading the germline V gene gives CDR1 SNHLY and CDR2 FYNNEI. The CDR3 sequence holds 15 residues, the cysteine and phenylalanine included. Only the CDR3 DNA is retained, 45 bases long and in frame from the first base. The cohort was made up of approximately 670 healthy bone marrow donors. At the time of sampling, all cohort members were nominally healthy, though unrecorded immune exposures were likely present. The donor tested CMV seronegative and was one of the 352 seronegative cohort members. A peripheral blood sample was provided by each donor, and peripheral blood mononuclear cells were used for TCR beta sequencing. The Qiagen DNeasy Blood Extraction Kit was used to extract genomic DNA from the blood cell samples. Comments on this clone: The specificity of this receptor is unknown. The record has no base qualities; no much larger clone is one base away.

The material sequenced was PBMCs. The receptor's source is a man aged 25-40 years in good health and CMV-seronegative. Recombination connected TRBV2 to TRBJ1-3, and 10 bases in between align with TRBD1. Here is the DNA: TGTGCCAGCAGCGGGGACAGGGGCGCTGGAAACACCATATATTTT. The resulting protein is CASSGDRGAGNTIYF.